A single sample is the source of the 32 T cell receptor beta chains below, sequenced in a study of control samples from healthy donors and cancer patients. The repertoire was sequenced with immunoSEQ multiplex PCR; TCRdb's copy has only in-frame clones and lacks some. Of more than 75,000 clones listed, 85% to 90% are singletons. Source material: PBMCs. These receptors were taken from a woman aged 55-69 years with head and neck cancer.

This chain links TRBV7-6 with TRBJ2-2, with a weak D call TRBD2 (6 bases). The ends were cut back, 5 bases at V and 3 bases at J, with 13 bases in the middle. CDR1 is SGHVS, CDR2 FNYEAQ, per germline. The CDR3 length is 15 residues. CDR3 in amino acids: CASSPTRVDTGELFF. CDR3 nucleotide sequence: TGTGCCAGCAGCCCGACTAGAGTCGACACCGGGGAGCTGTTTTTT.

The chain couples TRBV19 to TRBJ2-7, with TRBD1 matching over 8 bases. Trimming removed 3 bases from V and 2 bases from J; junction bases left unmatched: 3. CDR3 length: 14 amino acids. Germline lookup yields CDR1 LNHDA and CDR2 SQIVND (reference sequence). The CDR3 DNA sequence: TGTGCCAGTAGTATTACAGGGGGAACCTACGAGCAGTACTTC. It encodes CASSITGGTYEQYF.

CDR3 in DNA: TGTGCCAGCAGTTACGGCCGCAGTCCCCACACCGGGGAGCTGTTTTTT. This sequence encodes CASSYGRSPHTGELFF. V usage is TRBV6-5 and J usage is TRBJ2-2; unclear D gene. The CDR3 is made up of 16 amino acids. The germline V and J ends were trimmed by 2 bases and 3 bases, with 13 bases remaining between them. CDR1 MNHEY and CDR2 SVGAGI come from the germline V gene.

This CDR3 reads CASSLVASGSSFQETQYF. CDR3 DNA: TGTGCCAGCAGCTTAGTAGCTAGCGGGAGTTCGTTTCAAGAGACCCAGTACTTC. This chain uses TRBV7-6 with TRBJ2-5; the match to TRBD2 covers 10 bases. Germline V gene sequence: CDR1 SGHVS, CDR2 FNYEAQ. V lost 1 base, J lost 2 bases, and 10 bases stayed unmatched. The CDR3 spans 18 residues.

The CDR3: CASSQQGHGELFF. The CDR3 nucleotides read TGTGCCAGCAGCCAACAGGGCCACGGGGAGCTGTTTTTT. The chain carries TRBV14 and TRBJ2-2; tentative D call: TRBD1 (5 bases). Looked up from germline, CDR1 is SGHDN and CDR2 is FVKESK. The V end was cut by 2 bases, the J end by 7 bases, with 8 bases between. The CDR3 contains 13 residues.

The rearrangement links TRBV6-5 to TRBJ2-7, with 7 bases aligning to TRBD2. With V trimmed by 7 bases and J by 7 bases, 10 bases remained unmatched. CDR1 is MNHEY and CDR2 is SVGAGI in the germline V gene. The CDR3 runs to 13 residues. The DNA for the CDR3 is TGTGCCAGCATTTTTAACGGAGCGGGGGAGCAGTACTTC. Residues: CASIFNGAGEQYF.

V is TRBV7-2 and J is TRBJ2-1; TRBD2 might be the D (6 bases). V dropped 10 bases and J dropped 8 bases, with 15 bases sitting between them. This CDR3 is 12 amino acids long. In germline, CDR1 is SGHTA, CDR2 FQGNSA. CDR3 in DNA: TGTGCCACCCGACTAGTTCCTCATGAGCAGTTCTTC. Protein: CATRLVPHEQFF.

V usage is TRBV6-4 and J usage is TRBJ1-2; TRBD1 aligns across 12 bases. Trimming at V came to 0 bases and at J to 8 bases, leaving 7 bases not matched to a gene. This CDR3 contains 16 residues. Germline V gives CDR1 MRHNA, CDR2 SNTAGT. The CDR3 region is CASSDSGTGGPGGYTF. CDR3 nucleotides: TGTGCCAGCAGTGACTCTGGGACAGGGGGCCCTGGAGGCTACACCTTC.

The CDR3 DNA is TGCGCCAGCAGCCCGAGGCAGGATGGCACAGATACGCAGTATTTT. It codes for CASSPRQDGTDTQYF. The V call is TRBV5-1, the J call TRBJ2-3; no clear D. The CDR3 has 15 amino acids. The germline V and J ends were trimmed by 4 bases and 1 base, with 13 bases remaining between them. The germline gives CDR1 SGHRS, CDR2 YFSETQ.

The V call is TRBV6-1, the J call TRBJ2-7, with unresolved D. V gave up 2 bases and J gave up 2 bases, with 10 bases separating them. The CDR3 is made up of 14 amino acids. Germline V gene lookup returns CDR1 MNHNS and CDR2 SASEGT. CDR3 sequence: CASSEYRPPYEQYF. The CDR3 region has the DNA TGTGCCAGCAGTGAATATAGACCGCCCTACGAGCAGTACTTC.

The V and J genes are TRBV27 and TRBJ2-6; D may be TRBD1 (5 bases). The CDR3 runs to 15 residues. Trimming took off 2 bases at V and 0 bases at J, with 5 bases between the two ends. Germline V gene sequence: CDR1 MNHEY, CDR2 SMNVEV (reference sequence). The CDR3 DNA sequence: TGTGCCAGCAGTTTAAGGGGCTCTGGGGCCAACGTCCTGACTTTC. This encodes CASSLRGSGANVLTF. The variable domain in full, with the rest retrieved from reference TRBV27 and TRBJ2-6, is EAQVTQNPRYLITVTGKKLTVTCSQNMNHEYMSWYRQDPGLGLRQIYYSMNVEVTDKGDVPEGYKVSRKEKRNFPLILESPSPNQTSLYFCASSLRGSGANVLTFGAGSRLTVL.

The rearrangement joins TRBV28 to TRBJ2-4, with 12 nucleotides matching TRBD2. This CDR3 is built from 17 residues. Germline values: CDR1 MDHEN, CDR2 SYDVKM. Germline trimming cut 10 bases from V and 0 bases from J; bases unmatched to any gene: 10. The CDR3 sequence is CATRGTSGRLAKNIQYF. The CDR3 DNA reads TGTGCCACCCGGGGGACTAGCGGGCGGCTAGCCAAAAACATTCAGTACTTC.

The chain carries TRBV28 and TRBJ2-1; 10 positions agree with TRBD1. Losses at the gene ends were 6 bases for V and 3 bases for J; bases not matched to a gene: 8. CDR1 is MDHEN and CDR2 is SYDVKM in the germline V gene. This CDR3 region has 16 residues. CDR3 nucleotides: TGTGCCAGCAGGATACCGGGACAGGGGAGCTACAATGAGCAGTTCTTC. It codes for CASRIPGQGSYNEQFF.

The chain uses TRBV2 and TRBJ1-5, with 7 bases aligning to TRBD1. Germline loops: CDR1 SNHLY, CDR2 FYNNEI. The CDR3 contains 14 residues. Unmatched junction bases numbered 3, after V lost 2 bases and J lost 5 bases. The CDR3 loop is CASSELQGDQPQHF. The CDR3 DNA follows: TGTGCCAGCAGTGAATTGCAGGGGGATCAGCCCCAGCATTTT.

This clone has more than one count but fewer than ten. The rearrangement links TRBV10-3 to TRBJ2-2, with 8 positions matching TRBD1. The CDR3 is made up of 14 amino acids. V lost 10 bases to trimming and J lost 6 bases; unmatched junction nucleotides: 10. Germline-derived CDR1 and CDR2 are ENHRY and SYGVKD. CDR3 loop: CATTGEEYAGELFF. The CDR3 nucleotides are TGTGCCACGACAGGGGAAGAGTATGCCGGGGAGCTGTTTTTT.

The chain employs TRBV5-1 and TRBJ2-1; D is ambiguous. The germline V gene has CDR1 SGHRS and CDR2 YFSETQ. Trimming removed 1 base at V and 6 bases at J, with 11 bases between. The CDR3 loop spans 14 amino acids. This chain's CDR3 is CASSLSSVLNEQFF. The CDR3 DNA is TGCGCCAGCAGCTTGTCTTCAGTACTCAATGAGCAGTTCTTC. Full variable domain (remainder filled in from reference TRBV5-1 and TRBJ2-1): KAGVTQTPRYLIKTRGQQVTLSCSPISGHRSVSWYQQTPGQGLQFLFEYFSETQRNKGNFPGRFSGRQFSNSRSEMNVSTLELGDSALYLCASSLSSVLNEQFFGPGTRLTVL.

The chain is built from TRBV6-1 and TRBJ1-6, with D unclear. V was pared by 3 bases and J by 7 bases, with 13 bases between. In germline, CDR1 is MNHNS, CDR2 SASEGT. The CDR3 extends over 15 amino acids. Here the CDR3 reads CASSERKQANSPLHF. Here the CDR3 DNA reads TGTGCCAGCAGTGAGAGGAAGCAGGCGAATTCACCCCTCCACTTT.

CDR3 coding DNA: TGTGCCAGCAGTGAAGGGGCAGCTGGGGCCAACGTCCTGACTTTC. Its protein is CASSEGAAGANVLTF. The chain joins TRBV2 to TRBJ2-6; no firm D call. Trimming shortened V by 1 base and J by 2 bases, and 6 bases separated the two germline ends. The CDR3 covers 15 residues. The germline V gene encodes CDR1 SNHLY and CDR2 FYNNEI. Complete variable domain (other parts from reference TRBV2 and TRBJ2-6): EPEVTQTPSHQVTQMGQEVILRCVPISNHLYFYWYRQILGQKVEFLVSFYNNEISEKSEIFDDQFSVERPDGSNFTLKIRSTKLEDSAMYFCASSEGAAGANVLTFGAGSRLTVL.

The CDR3 DNA follows: TGTGCCACCCAACGGCAGGGAAGGTCTGGAAACACCATATATTTT. Residues: CATQRQGRSGNTIYF. The rearrangement joins TRBV6-5 to TRBJ1-3; TRBD1 is a possible D gene (5 bases). The CDR3 runs to 15 residues. The germline V and J ends were trimmed by 10 bases and 1 base, with 17 bases remaining between them. Germline loops: CDR1 MNHEY, CDR2 SVGAGI.

This sequence joins TRBV7-3 and TRBJ2-5; D possibly corresponds to TRBD2 (6 bases). Germline V gives CDR1 SGHTA, CDR2 FQGTGA. The CDR3 covers 15 residues. Trimming took 3 bases from V and 4 from J, leaving 15 bases between them. Here the CDR3 reads CASSFSGERIETQYF. The CDR3, as DNA: TGTGCCAGCAGCTTTTCGGGGGAGAGAATAGAGACCCAGTACTTC.

The V and J genes are TRBV5-4 and TRBJ2-7; either TRBD1 or TRBD2 may fit D (5 bases each). This CDR3 has 12 residues. Trimming left V 3 bases short and J 5 bases short, with 9 bases between. CDR1 is SGHNT, CDR2 YYREEE, per germline (reference sequence). The chain's CDR3 is CASSSGTHEQYF. The CDR3 nucleotides read TGTGCCAGCAGCTCCGGGACCCACGAGCAGTACTTC. Variable domain in full (rest from reference TRBV5-4 and TRBJ2-7): ETGVTQSPTHLIKTRGQQVTLRCSSQSGHNTVSWYQQALGQGPQFIFQYYREEENGRGNFPPRFSGLQFPNYSSELNVNALELDDSALYLCASSSGTHEQYFGPGTRLTVT.

The chain carries TRBV4-2 and TRBJ2-7; 7 nucleotides match TRBD1. The CDR3 covers 15 residues. V was clipped by 2 bases and J by 2 bases; unmatched bases: 6. Germline loops: CDR1 LGHNA, CDR2 YNFKEQ. The CDR3 bases are TGTGCCAGCAGCCAAAATAGAGACAGGGCCTACGAGCAGTACTTC. Amino acid sequence: CASSQNRDRAYEQYF.

The chain recombines TRBV10-3 with TRBJ2-5; D gene ambiguous. This CDR3 spans 15 amino acids. Looked up from germline, CDR1 is ENHRY and CDR2 is SYGVKD. V lost 0 bases to trimming and J lost 5 bases, with 13 bases between them. The CDR3 DNA is TGTGCCATCAGTGAGTCTACCCCCTCGGAGGAGACCCAGTACTTC. This gives the protein CAISESTPSEETQYF.

The V gene is TRBV5-1, the J gene TRBJ2-7, with unresolved D. This CDR3 is built from 12 residues. The V and J ends lost 1 base and 0 bases respectively, with 2 bases between them. Germline-derived CDR1 and CDR2 are SGHRS and YFSETQ. This CDR3 is CASSLSSYEQYF. Written as DNA, the CDR3 is TGCGCCAGCAGCTTGAGCTCCTACGAGCAGTACTTC.

The chain joins TRBV11-2 to TRBJ2-7; a weak D match, TRBD1 (5 bases). The V gene's germline CDR1 is SGHAT and CDR2 FQNNGV. V gave up 0 bases and J gave up 2 bases, with 14 bases separating them. This CDR3 spans 16 amino acids. CDR3 loop: CASSLDTDTLTYEQYF. In DNA form, the CDR3 reads TGTGCCAGCAGCTTAGATACGGACACGTTAACCTACGAGCAGTACTTC.

This clone was recorded only once. The chain carries TRBV5-1 and TRBJ2-1, with D unclear. The CDR3 consists of 11 residues. Germline loops: CDR1 SGHRS, CDR2 YFSETQ. V was shortened by 0 bases and J by 8 bases, with 3 bases between the two germline ends. This chain's CDR3 is CASSLEHEQFF. The DNA of the CDR3 is TGCGCCAGCAGCTTGGAGCATGAGCAGTTCTTC.

This chain links TRBV3-1 (or the pseudogene TRBV3-2) with TRBJ2-5, with D perhaps matching TRBD2 (6 bases). V lost 5 bases to trimming and J lost 5 bases, with 12 bases between them. The V gene's germline CDR1 is LGHDT and CDR2 YNNKEL (reference sequence). The CDR3 runs to 13 residues. The CDR3 DNA reads as TGTGCCAGCAGCAGGCGGGGCACGGAGACCCAGTACTTC. This translates into CASSRRGTETQYF.

CDR3 amino acids: CASSLPWEVGNEQFF. The CDR3 DNA sequence: TGTGCCAGCAGCTTACCGTGGGAGGTGGGCAATGAGCAGTTCTTC. The chain combines TRBV7-6 with TRBJ2-1; possible D gene TRBD2, 6 bases. The V end was cut by 2 bases, the J end by 6 bases, with 14 bases between. The CDR3 consists of 15 residues. Per germline, CDR1 SGHVS and CDR2 FNYEAQ.

The chain links TRBV27 to TRBJ1-5, with no clear D. There are 14 residues in the CDR3. V gave up 0 bases and J gave up 3 bases, with 6 bases separating them. Per the germline V gene, CDR1 is MNHEY and CDR2 is SMNVEV (reference sequence). The CDR3 nucleotides read TGTGCCAGCAGTTTATCTTGGTTCAATCAGCCCCAGCATTTT. Amino acid sequence: CASSLSWFNQPQHF.

The chain carries TRBV18 and TRBJ2-1; D remains unclear. This CDR3 has 15 amino acids. CDR1 is KGHSH and CDR2 is LQKENI in the germline V gene. Trimming took 5 bases from V and 0 from J, leaving 11 bases between them. The CDR3 loop reads CASSLMILSYNEQFF. Written as DNA, the CDR3 is TGTGCCAGCTCATTAATGATCCTCTCCTACAATGAGCAGTTCTTC.

This chain uses TRBV2 with TRBJ2-5, with 11 bases identical to TRBD2. This CDR3 has 14 residues. J gave up 4 bases and V 7 bases, and 5 bases lay outside the gene matches. Germline loops: CDR1 SNHLY, CDR2 FYNNEI. The CDR3 DNA reads TGTGCCAGCATGCCGGGACTAGCGGTAGAGACCCAGTACTTC. This codes for CASMPGLAVETQYF.

V gene TRBV5-8 combines with J gene TRBJ1-2; a weak D match, TRBD1 (6 bases). The V end lost 3 bases, the J end lost 1 base, and 13 bases lay between the germline ends. Germline CDR1 reads SGHTS; CDR2 reads YDEGEE. The CDR3 runs 15 residues. CDR3: CASSSTGIINYGYTF. In DNA, the CDR3 is TGTGCCAGCAGCTCAACAGGGATAATTAACTATGGCTACACCTTC.